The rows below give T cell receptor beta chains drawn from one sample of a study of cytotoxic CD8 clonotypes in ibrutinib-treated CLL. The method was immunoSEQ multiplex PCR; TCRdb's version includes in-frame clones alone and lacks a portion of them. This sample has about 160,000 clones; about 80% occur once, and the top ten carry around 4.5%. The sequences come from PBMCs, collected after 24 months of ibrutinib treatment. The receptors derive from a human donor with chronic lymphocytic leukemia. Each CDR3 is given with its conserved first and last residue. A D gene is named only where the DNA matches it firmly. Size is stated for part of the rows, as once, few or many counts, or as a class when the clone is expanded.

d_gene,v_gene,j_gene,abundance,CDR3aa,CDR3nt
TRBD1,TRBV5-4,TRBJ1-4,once,CASSFRGGTGINEKLFF,TGTGCCAGCAGCTTCCGGGGTGGGACAGGGATTAATGAAAAACTGTTTTTT
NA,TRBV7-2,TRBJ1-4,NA,CASSFDPTNEKLFF,TGTGCCAGCAGCTTTGATCCAACTAATGAAAAACTGTTTTTT
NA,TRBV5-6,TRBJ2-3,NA,CASSEIGGSTDTQYF,TGTGCCAGCAGCGAGATCGGGGGAAGCACAGATACGCAGTATTTT
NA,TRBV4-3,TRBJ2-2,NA,CASSPLGTGELFF,TGCGCCAGCAGCCCACTGGGAACCGGGGAGCTGTTTTTT
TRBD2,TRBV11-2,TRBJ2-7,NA,CASSSYTSGSNNEQYF,TGTGCCAGCAGCTCATATACTAGCGGGAGTAATAACGAGCAGTACTTC
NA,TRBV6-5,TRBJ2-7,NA,CASSNYYEQYF,TGTGCCAGCAGTAACTACTACGAGCAGTACTTC
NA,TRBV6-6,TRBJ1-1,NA,CASTSGNTEAFF,TGTGCCAGCACCTCAGGGAACACTGAAGCTTTCTTT
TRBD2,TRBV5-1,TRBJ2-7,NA,CASGRTSGRTYEQYF,TGCGCCAGCGGGAGGACTAGCGGGAGGACATACGAGCAGTACTTC
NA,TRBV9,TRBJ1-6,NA,CASSVRRTNSPLHF,TGTGCCAGCAGCGTTCGTCGGACAAATTCACCCCTCCACTTT
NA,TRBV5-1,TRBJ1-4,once,CASRPGGANEKLFF,TGCGCCAGCCGCCCGGGTGGGGCTAATGAAAAACTGTTTTTT
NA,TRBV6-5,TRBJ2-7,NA,CASSDGRGVVDF,TGTGCCAGCAGTGATGGCAGGGGTGTCGTTGACTTC
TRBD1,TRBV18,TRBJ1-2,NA,CASSPAGTGGYGYTF,TGTGCCAGCTCACCTGCCGGGACAGGGGGATATGGCTACACCTTC
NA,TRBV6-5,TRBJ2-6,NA,CASQQGSGANVLTF,TGTGCCAGCCAACAGGGATCTGGGGCCAACGTCCTGACTTTC
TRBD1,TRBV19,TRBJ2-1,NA,CASSDPRGRSSYNEQFF,TGTGCCAGTAGTGACCCCAGGGGGCGTTCCTCCTACAATGAGCAGTTCTTC
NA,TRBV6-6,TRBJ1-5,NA,CASSSQGTYSNQPQHF,TGTGCCAGCAGTTCGCAGGGCACCTATAGCAATCAGCCCCAGCATTTT
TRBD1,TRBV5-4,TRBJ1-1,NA,CASSLPGGWSEAFF,TGTGCCAGCAGTCTTCCAGGGGGCTGGTCTGAAGCTTTCTTT
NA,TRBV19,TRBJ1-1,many,CASSIGLSEAFF,TGTGCCAGTAGTATAGGCCTATCTGAAGCTTTCTTT
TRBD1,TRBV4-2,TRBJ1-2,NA,CASSPQGAGSGYTF,TGTGCCAGCAGCCCACAGGGGGCGGGTAGTGGCTACACCTTC
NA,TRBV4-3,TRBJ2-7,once,CASSQVWQGPSYEQYF,TGCGCCAGCAGCCAAGTCTGGCAGGGGCCTTCCTACGAGCAGTACTTC
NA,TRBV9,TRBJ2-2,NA,CASSTLVQGELFF,TGTGCCAGCAGCACCCTCGTCCAAGGGGAGCTGTTTTTT
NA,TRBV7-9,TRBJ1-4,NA,CASGWGVMNEKLFF,TGTGCCAGTGGGTGGGGTGTGATGAATGAAAAACTGTTTTTT
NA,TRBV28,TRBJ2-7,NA,CASSTSYYEQYF,TGTGCCAGCAGTACCTCATACTACGAGCAGTACTTC
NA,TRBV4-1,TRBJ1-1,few,CASSQDGSGGTEAFF,TGCGCCAGCAGCCAAGATGGATCCGGGGGCACTGAAGCTTTCTTT
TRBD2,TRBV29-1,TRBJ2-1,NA,CSPSGLAGDPNEQFF,TGCAGCCCCTCGGGACTAGCGGGAGATCCGAATGAGCAGTTCTTC
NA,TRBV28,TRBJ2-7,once,CASSSVRTRAYEQYF,TGTGCCAGCAGTTCCGTCAGGACAAGGGCCTACGAGCAGTACTTC
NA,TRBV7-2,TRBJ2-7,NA,CASSPQVQTYEQYF,TGTGCCAGCAGCCCGCAGGTACAAACCTACGAGCAGTACTTC
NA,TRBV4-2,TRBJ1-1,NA,CASSQGDGRETTEAFF,TGTGCCAGCAGCCAAGGTGACGGCAGGGAAACCACTGAAGCTTTCTTT
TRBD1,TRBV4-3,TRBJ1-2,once,CASSQEVRGYYNYGYTF,TGCGCCAGCAGCCAAGAAGTCAGGGGGTATTACAACTATGGCTACACCTTC
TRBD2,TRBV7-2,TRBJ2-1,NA,CASSQTSGVYNEQFF,TGTGCCAGCAGCCAGACTAGCGGAGTTTACAATGAGCAGTTCTTC
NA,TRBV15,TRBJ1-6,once,CATSTWDDNSPLHF,TGTGCCACCAGCACTTGGGACGATAATTCACCCCTCCACTTT
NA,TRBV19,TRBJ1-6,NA,CASNQGRPSSYNSPLHF,TGTGCCAGCAATCAGGGCCGTCCGAGCTCCTATAATTCACCCCTCCACTTT
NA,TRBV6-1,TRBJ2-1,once,CASSEHLTIYNEQFF,TGTGCCAGCAGTGAACACTTGACAATTTACAATGAGCAGTTCTTC
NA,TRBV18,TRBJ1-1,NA,CASSPPNGQSNTEAFF,TGTGCCAGCTCACCACCGAATGGACAGTCGAACACTGAAGCTTTCTTT
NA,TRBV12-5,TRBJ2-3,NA,CASGIATDTQYF,TGTGCTAGTGGAATAGCCACAGATACGCAGTATTTT
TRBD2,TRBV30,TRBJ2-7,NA,CAWVSGLAGPYEQYF,TGTGCCTGGGTATCCGGACTAGCGGGACCATACGAGCAGTACTTC
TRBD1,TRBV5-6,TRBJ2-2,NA,CASSLVDRGTGELFF,TGTGCCAGCAGCTTGGTAGACAGGGGCACCGGGGAGCTGTTTTTT
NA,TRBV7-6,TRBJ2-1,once,CASSSDGRPYNEQFF,TGTGCCAGCAGCTCGGACGGGAGACCCTACAATGAGCAGTTCTTC
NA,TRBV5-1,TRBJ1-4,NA,CASSLHAGEKLFF,TGCGCCAGCAGCCTTCACGCCGGGGAAAAACTGTTTTTT
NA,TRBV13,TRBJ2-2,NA,CASSLGQRDTGELFF,TGTGCCAGCAGCTTAGGGCAGCGGGACACCGGGGAGCTGTTTTTT
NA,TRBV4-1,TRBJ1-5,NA,CASSPGTATIGPQHF,TGCGCCAGCTCACCCGGGACGGCGACTATAGGGCCCCAGCATTTT
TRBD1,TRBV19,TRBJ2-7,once,CASTRQGAGEQYF,TGTGCCAGTACACGCCAGGGGGCTGGCGAGCAGTACTTC
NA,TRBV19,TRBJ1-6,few,CASSIGRGGSPLHF,TGTGCCAGTAGTATCGGCAGGGGCGGTTCACCCCTCCACTTT
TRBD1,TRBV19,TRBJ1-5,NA,CASSTDRGSNQPQHF,TGTGCCAGTAGTACGGACAGGGGAAGCAATCAGCCCCAGCATTTT
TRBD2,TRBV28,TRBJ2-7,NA,CASTRGGLGGSYEQYF,TGTGCCAGCACCCGGGGGGGACTCGGCGGGTCCTACGAGCAGTACTTC
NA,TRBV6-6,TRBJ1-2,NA,CAGSREGGFGYTF,TGTGCCGGCTCGCGTGAGGGGGGTTTTGGCTACACCTTC
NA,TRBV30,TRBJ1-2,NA,CAWILWKHGYTF,TGTGCCTGGATACTATGGAAGCATGGCTACACCTTC
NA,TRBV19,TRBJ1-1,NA,CASSIGMTVNTEAFF,TGTGCCAGTAGTATAGGGATGACAGTGAACACTGAAGCTTTCTTT
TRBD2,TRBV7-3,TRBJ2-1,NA,CASSSPGLAGDPGEQFF,TGTGCCAGCAGCTCGCCGGGACTAGCGGGAGACCCAGGAGAGCAGTTCTTC
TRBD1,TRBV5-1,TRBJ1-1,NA,CASSPGTGQPTEAFF,TGCGCCAGCAGCCCCGGGACAGGGCAACCTACTGAAGCTTTCTTT
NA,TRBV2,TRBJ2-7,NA,CASSPLGGKGYEQYF,TGTGCCAGCAGTCCACTGGGCGGGAAAGGGTACGAGCAGTACTTC
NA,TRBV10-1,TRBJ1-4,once,CASSGRTGRANEKLFF,TGCGCCAGCAGTGGAAGAACAGGCCGGGCTAATGAAAAACTGTTTTTT
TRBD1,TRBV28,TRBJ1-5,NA,CASRSPRYRGRGSNQPQHF,TGTGCCAGCAGGTCTCCAAGATACAGGGGGCGAGGGAGCAATCAGCCCCAGCATTTT
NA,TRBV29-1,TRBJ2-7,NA,CSVLRDRGSEQYF,TGCAGCGTTCTCCGGGACCGAGGATCCGAGCAGTACTTC